One and the same sample provided the 7 T cell receptor beta chains below, sequenced in a study of T-cell memory formation after mild COVID-19. TCRdb re-derived calls from the 5' RACE reads in MiXCR, one entry per CDR3 protein. The data show over 150,000 distinct CDR3 sequences, about a fifth seen once. Material: PBMCs or a T cell subset sorted from them (not recorded which). These TCRs come from an adult woman who had mild COVID-19 (a few samples of this study predate the infection). Cell type and time point are not known.

The V gene is TRBV7-8, the J gene TRBJ2-2; D possibly uses TRBD1 or TRBD2 (5 bases each). CDR3 length: 15 amino acids. V was cut by 5 bases and J by 6 bases, with 16 bases left in between. CDR1 is SGHVS and CDR2 is FQNEAQ in the germline V gene. CDR3: CASSTPVRGPGELFF. The CDR3 DNA reads TGTGCCAGCAGCACCCCGGTGAGGGGCCCCGGGGAGCTGTTTTTT.

This clonotype occurred a few times. As DNA, the CDR3 is TGCGCCAGCAGCCCCCGGGCCAAGGACCCCTCAGATACGCAGTATTTT. As protein: CASSPRAKDPSDTQYF. J is TRBJ2-3 and V is TRBV4-1; D unclear. Germline loops: CDR1 MGHRA, CDR2 YSYEKL. Trimming stripped 4 bases from V and 4 bases from J, with 18 bases between. The CDR3 length is 16 residues.

The chain links TRBV5-1 to TRBJ2-3; D not resolved. Germline assignment: CDR1 SGHRS and CDR2 YFSETQ. The V end lost 0 bases, the J end lost 3 bases, and 11 bases lay between the germline ends. The CDR3 has 15 amino acids. In DNA, the CDR3 is TGCGCCAGCAGCTTGGGGTCGGTGAATACAGATACGCAGTATTTT. As protein: CASSLGSVNTDTQYF.

The rearrangement uses TRBV2 and TRBJ2-1, with TRBD2 matching 10 bases. The CDR3 is 13 amino acids. CDR1 is SNHLY, CDR2 FYNNEI, per germline. The V and J ends lost 11 bases and 5 bases, in that order; junction bases with no gene match: 6. CDR3 residues: CAGTSGDHNEQFF. The CDR3 coding sequence is TGTGCCGGAACTAGCGGGGACCACAATGAGCAGTTCTTC.

This clonotype was detected a few times. The chain carries TRBV7-3 and TRBJ2-1; TRBD2 agrees at 9 bases. The V gene end was trimmed by 2 bases and the J gene end by 4 bases; junction bases not matched to a gene: 3. CDR1 and CDR2 (germline): SGHTA, FQGTGA. This CDR3 region has 15 residues. The CDR3 DNA reads as TGTGCCAGCAGCTTAGCGGGGGGGATTTACAATGAGCAGTTCTTC. It specifies CASSLAGGIYNEQFF.

This clonotype was seen more than once but under ten times. Here the CDR3 DNA reads TGTGCCAGCAGCTTGGGTTTAGCGGCGCATAACACCGGGGAGCTGTTTTTT. It codes for CASSLGLAAHNTGELFF. The chain employs TRBV5-5 and TRBJ2-2; D possibly corresponds to TRBD2 (6 bases). Germline values: CDR1 SGHKS, CDR2 YYEKEE (reference sequence). The ends were cut back, 0 bases at V and 2 bases at J, with 14 bases in the middle. The length of the CDR3 is 17 residues.

This clonotype was counted only a few times. The chain combines TRBV12-3 or TRBV12-4 with TRBJ2-1; D may be TRBD2 (6 bases). The CDR3 sequence is 13 residues long. Trimming took off 3 bases at V and 6 bases at J, with 9 bases between the two ends. The CDR3 DNA reads TGTGCCAGCAGTTTCGGGAGACCCAATGAGCAGTTCTTC. Amino acids: CASSFGRPNEQFF.